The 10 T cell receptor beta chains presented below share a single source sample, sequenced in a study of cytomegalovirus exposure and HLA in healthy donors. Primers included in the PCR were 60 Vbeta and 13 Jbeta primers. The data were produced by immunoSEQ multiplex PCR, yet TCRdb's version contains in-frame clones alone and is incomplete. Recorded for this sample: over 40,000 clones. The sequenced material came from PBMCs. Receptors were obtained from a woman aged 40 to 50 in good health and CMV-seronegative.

CDR3 sequence reads: CAISRGDAGRAFF. CDR3 DNA: TGTGCCATCTCTCGCGGAGACGCCGGGAGAGCTTTCTTT. The V and J genes are TRBV6-5 and TRBJ1-1, with D unclear. With 10 bases removed from V and 10 bases from J, the gap between germline ends came to 22 bases. The germline V gene has CDR1 MNHEY and CDR2 SVGAGI. The CDR3 loop spans 13 amino acids.

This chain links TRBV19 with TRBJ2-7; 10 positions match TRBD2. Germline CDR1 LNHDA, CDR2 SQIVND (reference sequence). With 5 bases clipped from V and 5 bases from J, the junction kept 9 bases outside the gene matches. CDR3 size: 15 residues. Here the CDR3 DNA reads TGTGCCAGTAGTCTCCGAGCGGGAGGGCCAAACGAGCAGTACTTC. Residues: CASSLRAGGPNEQYF.

DNA for the CDR3: TGTGCCAGCAGTCCCCCGGGACAGGGATCTTATGGCAATCAGCCCCAGCATTTT. It specifies CASSPPGQGSYGNQPQHF. The chain combines TRBV28 with TRBJ1-5; 9 bases align to TRBD1. The CDR3 runs to 18 residues. Germline CDR1 reads MDHEN; CDR2 reads SYDVKM. Trimming at V came to 5 bases and at J to 2 bases, leaving 13 bases not matched to a gene.

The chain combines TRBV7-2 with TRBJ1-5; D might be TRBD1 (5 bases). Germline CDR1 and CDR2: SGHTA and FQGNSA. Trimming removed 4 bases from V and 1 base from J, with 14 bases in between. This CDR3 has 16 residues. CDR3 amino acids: CASSYNGGSSNQPQHF. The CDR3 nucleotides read TGTGCCAGCAGCTATAACGGGGGTTCAAGCAATCAGCCCCAGCATTTT.

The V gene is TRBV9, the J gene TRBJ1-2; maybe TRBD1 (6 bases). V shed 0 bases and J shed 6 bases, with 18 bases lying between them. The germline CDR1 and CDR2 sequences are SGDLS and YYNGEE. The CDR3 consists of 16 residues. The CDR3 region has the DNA TGTGCCAGCAGCGTAGCTCTGGGCAGGGGATCGGATGGCTACACCTTC. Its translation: CASSVALGRGSDGYTF.

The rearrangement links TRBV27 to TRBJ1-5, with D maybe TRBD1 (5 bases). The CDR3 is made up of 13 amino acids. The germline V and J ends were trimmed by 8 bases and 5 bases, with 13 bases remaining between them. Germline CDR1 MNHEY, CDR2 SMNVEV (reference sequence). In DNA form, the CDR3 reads TGTGCCAGCGTGGGGGGTACGGATCAGCCCCAGCATTTT. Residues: CASVGGTDQPQHF.

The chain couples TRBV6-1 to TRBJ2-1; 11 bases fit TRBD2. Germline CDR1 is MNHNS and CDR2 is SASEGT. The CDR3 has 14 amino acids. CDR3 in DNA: TGTGTCGGGCCTAGCGGGGGGTCCTACAATGAGCAGTTCTTC. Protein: CVGPSGGSYNEQFF.

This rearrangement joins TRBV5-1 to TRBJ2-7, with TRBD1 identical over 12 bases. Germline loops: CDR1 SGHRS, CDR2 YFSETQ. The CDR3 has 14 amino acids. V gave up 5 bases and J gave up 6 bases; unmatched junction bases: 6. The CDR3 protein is CASRAGTGGFEQYF. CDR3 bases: TGCGCCAGCAGGGCCGGGACAGGGGGCTTCGAGCAGTACTTC.

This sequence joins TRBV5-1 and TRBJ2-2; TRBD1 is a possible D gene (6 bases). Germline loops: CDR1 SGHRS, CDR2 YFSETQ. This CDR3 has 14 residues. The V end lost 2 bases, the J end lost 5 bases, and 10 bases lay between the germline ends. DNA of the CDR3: TGCGCCAGCAGCTTTGGGGGCGGTACCGGGGAGCTGTTTTTT. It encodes CASSFGGGTGELFF.

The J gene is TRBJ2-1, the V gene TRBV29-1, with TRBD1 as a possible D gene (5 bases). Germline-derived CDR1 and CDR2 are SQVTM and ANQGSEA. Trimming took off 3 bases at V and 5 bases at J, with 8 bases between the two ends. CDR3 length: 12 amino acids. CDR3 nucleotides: TGCAGCGTTGAGACAGCCGACAATGAGCAGTTCTTC. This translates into CSVETADNEQFF.